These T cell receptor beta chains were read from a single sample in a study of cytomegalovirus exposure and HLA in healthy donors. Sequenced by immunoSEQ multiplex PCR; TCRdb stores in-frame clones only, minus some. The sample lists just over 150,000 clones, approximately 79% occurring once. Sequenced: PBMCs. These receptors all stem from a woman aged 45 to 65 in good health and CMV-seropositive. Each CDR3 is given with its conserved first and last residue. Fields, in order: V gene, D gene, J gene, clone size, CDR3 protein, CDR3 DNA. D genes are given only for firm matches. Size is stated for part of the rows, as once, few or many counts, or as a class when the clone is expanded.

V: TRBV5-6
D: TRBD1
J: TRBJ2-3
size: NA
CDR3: CASSQDRATDTQYF
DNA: TGTGCCAGCAGCCAGGACAGGGCCACAGATACGCAGTATTTT

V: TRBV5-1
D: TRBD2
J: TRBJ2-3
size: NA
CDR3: CAGSISGGSTDTQYF
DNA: TGCGCCGGCAGCATTAGCGGGGGTAGTACAGATACGCAGTATTTT

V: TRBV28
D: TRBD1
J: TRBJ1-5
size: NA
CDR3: CASRRTGGSNQPQHF
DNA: TGTGCCAGCAGACGGACAGGGGGCAGTAATCAGCCCCAGCATTTT

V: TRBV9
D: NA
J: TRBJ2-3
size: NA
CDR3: CASSVGPGKTDTQYF
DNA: TGTGCCAGCAGCGTAGGCCCGGGAAAGACAGATACGCAGTATTTT

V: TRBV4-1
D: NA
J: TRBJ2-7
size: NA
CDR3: CASSQGPTYEQYF
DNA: TGCGCCAGCAGCCAAGGCCCTACCTACGAGCAGTACTTC

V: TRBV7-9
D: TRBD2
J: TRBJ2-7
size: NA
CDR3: CASSRREAYEQYF
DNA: TGTGCCAGCAGCCGCCGGGAGGCCTACGAGCAGTACTTC

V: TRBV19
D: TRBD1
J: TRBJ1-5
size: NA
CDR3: CASSIGKQGAGQPQHF
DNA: TGTGCCAGTAGTATAGGGAAACAGGGGGCCGGTCAGCCCCAGCATTTT

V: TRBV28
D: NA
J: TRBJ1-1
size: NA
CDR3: CASRGLGDTEAFF
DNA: TGTGCCAGCAGAGGGTTAGGGGACACTGAAGCTTTCTTT

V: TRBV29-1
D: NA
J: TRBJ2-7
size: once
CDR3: CSVEDRAGASYEQYF
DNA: TGCAGCGTTGAAGATCGGGCAGGGGCGTCCTACGAGCAGTACTTC

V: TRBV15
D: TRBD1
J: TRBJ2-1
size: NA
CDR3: CATSRDRQGIYNEQFF
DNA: TGTGCCACCAGCAGAGATCGACAGGGAATTTACAATGAGCAGTTCTTC

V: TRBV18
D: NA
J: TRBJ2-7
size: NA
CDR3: CASSTTVYEQYF
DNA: TGTGCCAGCTCAACGACAGTCTACGAGCAGTACTTC

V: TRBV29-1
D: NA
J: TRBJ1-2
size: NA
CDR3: CSVEKTGFYNYGYTF
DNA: TGCAGCGTTGAAAAAACAGGTTTCTATAACTATGGCTACACCTTC

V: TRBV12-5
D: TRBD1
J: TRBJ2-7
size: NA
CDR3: CASGLKPGQGPYEQYF
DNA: TGTGCTAGTGGTTTAAAACCGGGACAGGGACCCTACGAGCAGTACTTC

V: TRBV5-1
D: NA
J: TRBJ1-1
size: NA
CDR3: CASSLFGGADTEAFF
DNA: TGCGCCAGCAGCTTGTTTGGGGGGGCTGACACTGAAGCTTTCTTT

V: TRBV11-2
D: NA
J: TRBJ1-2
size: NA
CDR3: CASSLWEADYGYTF
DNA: TGTGCCAGCAGCTTATGGGAGGCTGACTATGGCTACACCTTC

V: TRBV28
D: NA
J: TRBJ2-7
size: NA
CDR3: CASSLSGYEQYF
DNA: TGTGCCAGCAGTTTATCAGGCTACGAGCAGTACTTC

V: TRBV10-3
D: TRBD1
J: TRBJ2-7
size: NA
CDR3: CAISAFGQASYEQYF
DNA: TGTGCCATCAGTGCTTTTGGACAGGCAAGCTACGAGCAGTACTTC

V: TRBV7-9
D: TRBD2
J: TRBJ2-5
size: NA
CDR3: CASSRALAGGGETQYF
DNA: TGTGCCAGCAGTCGGGCGTTAGCGGGAGGGGGAGAGACCCAGTACTTC

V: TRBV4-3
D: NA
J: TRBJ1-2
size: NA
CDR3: CASSRLRGYGYTF
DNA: TGCGCCAGCAGCCGACTCAGGGGCTATGGCTACACCTTC

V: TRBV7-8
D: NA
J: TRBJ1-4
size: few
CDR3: CASSPPGQAGSKLFF
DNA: TGTGCCAGCAGCCCCCCGGGTCAAGCGGGGTCAAAACTGTTTTTT

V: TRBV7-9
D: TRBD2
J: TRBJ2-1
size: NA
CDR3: CASSLTSGNSYNEQFF
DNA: TGTGCCAGCAGCTTAACTAGCGGGAACTCCTACAATGAGCAGTTCTTC

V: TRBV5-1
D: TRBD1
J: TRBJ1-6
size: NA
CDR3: CASSPDRGRINSPLHF
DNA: TGCGCCAGCAGCCCGGACAGGGGCAGGATTAATTCACCCCTCCACTTT

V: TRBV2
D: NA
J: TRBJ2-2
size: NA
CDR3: CASSLSGGGNTGELFF
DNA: TGTGCCAGCAGTCTCTCGGGGGGCGGCAACACCGGGGAGCTGTTTTTT

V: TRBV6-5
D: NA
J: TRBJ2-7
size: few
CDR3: CASSFRQTSYEQYF
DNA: TGTGCCAGCAGTTTTCGACAGACGTCCTACGAGCAGTACTTC